This TCR beta chain derives from a study of blood T cell repertoires in COVID-19 (dated by TCRdb to 2018 to 2021). Background on the whole study: Samples from collaborators originated in the United States, Italy and Spain and spanned both the acute and convalescent phases of COVID-19. The prospective study material was composed of cDNA or gDNA derived from T cells, B-cell-depleted T cells, or PBMCs. The dataset comprised deeply sampled blood TCRbeta repertoires from subjects exposed to, actively infected with, or recovered from COVID-19. The repertoires were made available in a free public database intended to serve as a resource for research on the immune response to SARS-CoV-2. Samples came from the ongoing ImmuneRACE study (first 160 participants) plus 1,254 subjects from 6 global collaborators. A de-identified subject ID, COVID-19 status, age in years and sex were almost always included in the sample metadata. HLA class I and class II types, where available, came from metadata supplied by the sample provider rather than from assay-based typing.

Broad study findings and their caveats: Clinical and demographic metadata were provided uncurated, with the amount varying by source and participant.

V and J are trimmed by 3 bases and 2 bases, and the gene matches miss 6 bases of the junction. From the cysteine through the phenylalanine, the CDR3 covers 15 amino acids. This entry keeps only the CDR3 DNA: 45 bases, framed from base 1. The germline V gene encodes CDR1 SGHRS and CDR2 YFSETQ. The immunoSEQ Assay, a bias-controlled multiplex PCR, was used to amplify TCRbeta CDR3 regions from genomic DNA. As for the authors' bioinformatics: The number of nucleated cells in each sample was estimated from the amplification of reference gene primers within the assay. To quantify the absolute abundance of each unique TCRbeta CDR3 rearrangement, sequence reads were collapsed and filtered. For each sample, productive Simpson clonality was calculated as the square root of Simpson's diversity index over productive rearrangements. TCRdb holds this immuneACCESS table with in-frame rearrangements only. Some clones are missing; in checked studies, unresolved V genes explain under half, and the rest has no known cause. D and trimming were read from the DNA, whereas the V and J calls and clone size are those reported in that table. This sample holds around 97,000 clones; around nine tenths were observed only once. The ten biggest clones cover 2.5% to 3.5% of the sample.

This clone has just a few counts. Its cognate antigen has yet to be identified. Per-base qualities were not stored, and no clone one base away is much larger. Each collaborating institution followed its own protocols to collect whole blood in K2EDTA tubes. For TCRbeta analysis, collaborators shipped samples in one of three forms: frozen whole blood, isolated PBMCs, or DNA extracted from either of those sample types. This TCR was recovered from a man aged 45-65 years in a cohort sampled during active COVID-19. The receptor chain draws on TRBV5-1 and TRBJ2-3; 7 middle bases align to TRBD1. Sequencing used peripheral blood. The encoded CDR3 is CASSSGQEYTDTQYF. The DNA reads as follows: TGCGCCAGCAGCTCAGGACAGGAGTACACAGATACGCAGTATTTT.